These 10 T cell receptor beta chains were all obtained from the same sample, sequenced in a study of STAT5B mutations in CD4+ large granular lymphocyte leukemia. Using immunoSEQ multiplex PCR, the repertoire was profiled, and TCRdb retains in-frame clones only, with some absent. The table includes around 23,000 clones, 79% detected once. Sequenced: CD4+ T cells from blood buffy coats. These receptors all come from a human donor in good health.

V gene TRBV6-1 combines with J gene TRBJ2-2; no reliable D call. The CDR3 is made up of 16 amino acids. V lost 2 bases and J 0 bases, leaving 10 bases between the germline ends. Germline-derived CDR1 and CDR2 are MNHNS and SASEGT. CDR3 sequence reads: CASSEQPPPNTGELFF. CDR3 nucleotide sequence: TGTGCCAGCAGTGAACAGCCACCCCCGAACACCGGGGAGCTGTTTTTT.

The chain links TRBV7-8 to TRBJ2-5; D tentatively fits TRBD1 or TRBD2 (6 bases each). The CDR3 covers 16 residues. V lost 1 base to trimming and J lost 5 bases, with 17 bases between them. Germline V CDR1 and CDR2: SGHVS, FQNEAQ. CDR3 sequence: CASSLGGTGARETQYF. DNA for the CDR3: TGTGCCAGCAGCTTAGGAGGGACGGGGGCGCGGGAGACCCAGTACTTC.

The chain carries TRBV19 and TRBJ1-1, with D possibly being TRBD1 (5 bases). CDR3 length: 13 amino acids. Germline V gene data show CDR1 as LNHDA and CDR2 as SQIVND (reference sequence). The V and J ends lost 6 bases and 3 bases respectively, with 11 bases between them. CDR3 DNA sequence: TGTGCCAGTAGAGCGCCGGGGGACACTGAAGCTTTCTTT. It specifies CASRAPGDTEAFF.

The chain uses TRBV6-5 and TRBJ1-1; D is possibly TRBD1 (6 bases). V lost 6 bases and J 6 bases, leaving 11 bases between the germline ends. The CDR3 contains 12 residues. Per germline, CDR1 MNHEY and CDR2 SVGAGI. In nucleotides, the CDR3 is TGTGCCAGCAGACTACAGGGAGCTGAAGCTTTCTTT. It encodes CASRLQGAEAFF.

The genes are TRBV7-9 and TRBJ1-6; no reliable D call. V was pared by 5 bases and J by 8 bases, with 7 bases between. The germline CDR1 and CDR2 sequences are SEHNR and FQNEAQ (reference sequence). This CDR3 comprises 12 residues. The CDR3 DNA reads as TGTGCCAGCAGCAGACCTTATTCACCCCTCCACTTT. Translating it yields CASSRPYSPLHF. Complete variable domain (other parts from reference TRBV7-9 and TRBJ1-6): DTGVSQNPRHKITKRGQNVTFRCDPISEHNRLYWYRQTLGQGPEFLTYFQNEAQLEKSRLLSDRFSAERPKGSFSTLEIQRTEQGDSAMYLCASSRPYSPLHFGNGTRLTVT.

The chain has TRBV10-3 and TRBJ2-5; 13 positions match TRBD2. The DNA end is a closer match to TRBJ2-7, so the J assignment may be wrong. Germline V CDR1 and CDR2: ENHRY, SYGVKD. The CDR3 runs 14 residues. CDR3 amino acids: CAIRGLAGTDEQYF. The DNA of the CDR3 is TGTGCCATCAGGGGACTAGCGGGAACGGACGAGCAGTACTTC.

The gene calls are TRBV6-6 and TRBJ2-5; the D call may be TRBD1 or TRBD2 (5 bases each). The CDR3 contains 14 residues. V lost 8 bases and J 0 bases, leaving 13 bases between the germline ends. In germline, CDR1 is MNHNY, CDR2 SVGAGI (reference sequence). The CDR3 DNA reads TGTGCCAGCTTAAACCGGGACCACCAAGAGACCCAGTACTTC. Translation: CASLNRDHQETQYF.

J is TRBJ1-5 and V is TRBV7-8, with TRBD1 as a possible D gene (5 bases). The V end was cut by 5 bases, the J end by 0 bases, with 14 bases between. CDR1 and CDR2 from the germline V gene are SGHVS and FQNEAQ. The length of the CDR3 is 16 residues. This CDR3 reads CASSPGAVYSNQPQHF. The DNA of the CDR3 is TGTGCCAGCAGCCCCGGGGCCGTTTATAGCAATCAGCCCCAGCATTTT. The full variable domain, its missing parts supplied by reference TRBV7-8 and TRBJ1-5, is GAGVSQSPRYKVAKRGQDVALRCDPISGHVSLFWYQQALGQGPEFLTYFQNEAQLDKSGLPSDRFFAERPEGSVSTLKIQRTQQEDSAVYLCASSPGAVYSNQPQHFGDGTRLSIL.

The chain recombines TRBV2 with TRBJ1-1, with 9 bases that match TRBD1. J gave up 5 bases and V 5 bases, and 9 bases lay outside the gene matches. The germline CDR1 and CDR2 sequences are SNHLY and FYNNEI. The CDR3 has 15 residues. The CDR3, as DNA: TGTGCCAGCAGTCCCAGGGGGACAGGGACGACTGAAGCTTTCTTT. Its protein is CASSPRGTGTTEAFF.

DNA for the CDR3: TGTGCCAGCAGGCCATCACTAGCGGGCACAGATACGCAGTATTTT. Encoded protein: CASRPSLAGTDTQYF. The chain is built from TRBV28 and TRBJ2-3; 8 bases line up with TRBD2. The CDR3 has 15 amino acids. The V and J ends lost 6 bases and 1 base, in that order; junction bases with no gene match: 6. Germline V gene data show CDR1 as MDHEN and CDR2 as SYDVKM.